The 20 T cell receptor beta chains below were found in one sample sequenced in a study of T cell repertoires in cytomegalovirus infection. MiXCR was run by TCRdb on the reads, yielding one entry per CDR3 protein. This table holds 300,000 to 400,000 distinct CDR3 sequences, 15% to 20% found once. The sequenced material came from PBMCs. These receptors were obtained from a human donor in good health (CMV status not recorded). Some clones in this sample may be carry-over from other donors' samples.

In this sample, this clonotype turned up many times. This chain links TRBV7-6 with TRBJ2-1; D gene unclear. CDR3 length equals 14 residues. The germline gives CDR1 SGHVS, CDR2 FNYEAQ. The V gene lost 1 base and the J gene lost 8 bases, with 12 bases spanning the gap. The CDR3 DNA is TGTGCCAGCAGCTTAGGGTCCCTCGCGTATGAGCAGTTCTTC. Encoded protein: CASSLGSLAYEQFF.

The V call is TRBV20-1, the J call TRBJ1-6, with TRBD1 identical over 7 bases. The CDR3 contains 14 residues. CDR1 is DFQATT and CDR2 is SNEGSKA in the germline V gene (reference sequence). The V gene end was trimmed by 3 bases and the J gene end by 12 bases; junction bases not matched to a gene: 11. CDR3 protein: CSARERQGMLPLHF. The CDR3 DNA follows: TGCAGTGCTAGGGAGAGACAGGGTATGTTACCCCTCCACTTT.

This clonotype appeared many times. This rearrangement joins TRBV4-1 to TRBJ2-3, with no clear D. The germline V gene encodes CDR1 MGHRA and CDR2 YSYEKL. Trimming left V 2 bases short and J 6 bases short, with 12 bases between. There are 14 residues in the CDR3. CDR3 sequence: CASSQTGLGDTQYF. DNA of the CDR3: TGCGCCAGCAGCCAAACGGGCCTCGGGGATACGCAGTATTTT.

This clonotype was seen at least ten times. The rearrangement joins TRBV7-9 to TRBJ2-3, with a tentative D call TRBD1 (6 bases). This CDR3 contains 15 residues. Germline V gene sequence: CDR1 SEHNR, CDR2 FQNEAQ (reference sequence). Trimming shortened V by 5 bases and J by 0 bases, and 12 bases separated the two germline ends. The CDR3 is CASSIPGHSTDTQYF. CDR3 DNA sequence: TGTGCCAGCAGCATACCGGGACACAGCACAGATACGCAGTATTTT.

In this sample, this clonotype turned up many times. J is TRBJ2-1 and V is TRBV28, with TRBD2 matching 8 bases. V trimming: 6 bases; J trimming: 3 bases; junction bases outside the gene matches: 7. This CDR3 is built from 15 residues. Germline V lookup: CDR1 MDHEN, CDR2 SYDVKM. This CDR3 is CASRTSGGFYNEQFF. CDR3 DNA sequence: TGTGCCAGCAGAACGTCGGGGGGGTTCTACAATGAGCAGTTCTTC.

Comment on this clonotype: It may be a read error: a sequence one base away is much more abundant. The CDR3 nucleotides are TGTGTCAGCAGCTTACTCCCGGGGACCCAGTACTTC. As protein: CVSSLLPGTQYF. The V gene is TRBV7-6, the J gene TRBJ2-5; D uncertain. This CDR3 region has 12 residues. Looked up from germline, CDR1 is SGHVS and CDR2 is FNYEAQ.

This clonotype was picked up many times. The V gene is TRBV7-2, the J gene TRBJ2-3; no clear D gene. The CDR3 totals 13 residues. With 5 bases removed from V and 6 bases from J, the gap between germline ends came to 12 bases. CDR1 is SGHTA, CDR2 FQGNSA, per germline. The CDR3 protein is CASSPREADTQYF. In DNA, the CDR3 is TGTGCCAGCAGCCCCCGCGAAGCGGATACGCAGTATTTT.

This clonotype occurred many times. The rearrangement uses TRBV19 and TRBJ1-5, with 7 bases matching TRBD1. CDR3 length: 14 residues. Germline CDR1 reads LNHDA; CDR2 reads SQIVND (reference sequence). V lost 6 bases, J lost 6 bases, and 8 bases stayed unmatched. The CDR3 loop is CASSSRTGAQPQHF. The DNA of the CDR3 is TGTGCCAGTAGCTCCCGGACAGGAGCTCAGCCCCAGCATTTT.

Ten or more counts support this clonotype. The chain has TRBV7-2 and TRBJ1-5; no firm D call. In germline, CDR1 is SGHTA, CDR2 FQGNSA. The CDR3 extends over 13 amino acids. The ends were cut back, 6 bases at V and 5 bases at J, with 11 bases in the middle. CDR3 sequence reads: CASRLTGDQPQHF. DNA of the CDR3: TGTGCCAGCAGACTAACGGGTGATCAGCCCCAGCATTTT.

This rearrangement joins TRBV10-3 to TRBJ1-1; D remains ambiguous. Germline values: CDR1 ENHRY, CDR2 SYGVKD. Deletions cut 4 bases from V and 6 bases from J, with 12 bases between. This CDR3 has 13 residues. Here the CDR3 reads CAISGQVDSEAFF. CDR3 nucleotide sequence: TGTGCCATCAGTGGTCAGGTGGACTCTGAAGCTTTCTTT.

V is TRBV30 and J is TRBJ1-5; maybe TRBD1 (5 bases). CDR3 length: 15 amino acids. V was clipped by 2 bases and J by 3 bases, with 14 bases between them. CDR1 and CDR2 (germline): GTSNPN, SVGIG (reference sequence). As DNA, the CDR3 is TGTGCCTGGAGTTCCGGCGGGGGAGACAATCAGCCCCAGCATTTT. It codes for CAWSSGGGDNQPQHF.

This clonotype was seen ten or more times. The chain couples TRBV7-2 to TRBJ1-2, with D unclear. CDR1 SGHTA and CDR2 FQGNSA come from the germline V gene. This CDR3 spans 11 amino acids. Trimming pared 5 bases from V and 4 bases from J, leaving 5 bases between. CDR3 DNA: TGTGCCAGCAGCGACGGCTATGGCTACACCTTC. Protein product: CASSDGYGYTF.

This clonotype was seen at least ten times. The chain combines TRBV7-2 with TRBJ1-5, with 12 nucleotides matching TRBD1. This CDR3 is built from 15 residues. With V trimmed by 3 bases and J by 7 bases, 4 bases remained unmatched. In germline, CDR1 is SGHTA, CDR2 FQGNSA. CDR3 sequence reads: CASSFMGQGAQPQHF. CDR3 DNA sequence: TGTGCCAGCAGCTTCATGGGACAGGGGGCCCAGCCCCAGCATTTT. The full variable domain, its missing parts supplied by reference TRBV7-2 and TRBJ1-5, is GAGVSQSPSNKVTEKGKDVELRCDPISGHTALYWYRQSLGQGLEFLIYFQGNSAPDKSGLPSDRFSAERTGGSVSTLTIQRTQQEDSAVYLCASSFMGQGAQPQHFGDGTRLSIL.

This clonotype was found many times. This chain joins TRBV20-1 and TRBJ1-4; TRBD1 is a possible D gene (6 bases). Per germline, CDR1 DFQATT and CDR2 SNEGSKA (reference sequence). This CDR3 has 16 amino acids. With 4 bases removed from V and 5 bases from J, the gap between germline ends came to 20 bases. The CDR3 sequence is CSANNYSPGENEKLFF. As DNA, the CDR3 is TGCAGTGCTAATAACTACTCCCCAGGGGAGAATGAAAAACTGTTTTTT.

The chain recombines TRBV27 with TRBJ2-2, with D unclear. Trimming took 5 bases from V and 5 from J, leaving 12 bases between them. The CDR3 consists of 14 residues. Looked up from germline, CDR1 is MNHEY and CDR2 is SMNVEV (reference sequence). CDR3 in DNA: TGTGCCAGCAGTCTTGCCCCACGGACCGGGGAGCTGTTTTTT. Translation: CASSLAPRTGELFF.

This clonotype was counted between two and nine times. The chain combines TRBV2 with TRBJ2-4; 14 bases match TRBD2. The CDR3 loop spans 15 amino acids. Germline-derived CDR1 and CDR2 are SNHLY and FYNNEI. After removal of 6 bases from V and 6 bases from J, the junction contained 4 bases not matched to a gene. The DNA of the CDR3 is TGTGCCAGCAGGACCGGACTAGCGGGAGGAAACATTCAGTACTTC. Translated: CASRTGLAGGNIQYF.

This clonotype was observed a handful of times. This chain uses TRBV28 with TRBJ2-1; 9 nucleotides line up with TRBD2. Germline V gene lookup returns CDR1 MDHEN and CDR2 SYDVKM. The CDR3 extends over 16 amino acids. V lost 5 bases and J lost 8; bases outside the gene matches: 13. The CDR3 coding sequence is TGTGCCAGCAGTGGCTCGGGGCGGGGGGGCGGGGATGAGCAGTTCTTC. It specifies CASSGSGRGGGDEQFF. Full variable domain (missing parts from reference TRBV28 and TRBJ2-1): DVKVTQSSRYLVKRTGEKVFLECVQDMDHENMFWYRQDPGLGLRLIYFSYDVKMKEKGDIPEGYSVSREKKERFSLILESASTNQTSMYLCASSGSGRGGGDEQFFGPGTRLTVL.

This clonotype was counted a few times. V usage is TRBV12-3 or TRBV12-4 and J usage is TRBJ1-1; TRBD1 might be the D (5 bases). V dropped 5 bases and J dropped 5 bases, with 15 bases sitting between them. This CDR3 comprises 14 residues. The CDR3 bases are TGTGCCAGCAGTCCAGGGAGGCCGATTACTGAAGCTTTCTTT. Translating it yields CASSPGRPITEAFF.

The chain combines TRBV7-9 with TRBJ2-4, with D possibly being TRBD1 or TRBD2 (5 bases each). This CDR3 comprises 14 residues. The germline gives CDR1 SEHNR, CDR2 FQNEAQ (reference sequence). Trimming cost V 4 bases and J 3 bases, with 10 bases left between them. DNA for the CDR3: TGTGCCAGCAGCTCCGGGACGGACAAAAACATTCAGTACTTC. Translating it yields CASSSGTDKNIQYF. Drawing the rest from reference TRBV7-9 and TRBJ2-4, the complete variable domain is DTGVSQNPRHKITKRGQNVTFRCDPISEHNRLYWYRQTLGQGPEFLTYFQNEAQLEKSRLLSDRFSAERPKGSFSTLEIQRTEQGDSAMYLCASSSGTDKNIQYFGAGTRLSVL.

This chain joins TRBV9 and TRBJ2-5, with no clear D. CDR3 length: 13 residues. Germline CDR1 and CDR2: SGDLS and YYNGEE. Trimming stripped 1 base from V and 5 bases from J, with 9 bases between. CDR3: CASSVWPAETQYF. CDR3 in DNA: TGTGCCAGCAGCGTATGGCCAGCTGAGACCCAGTACTTC.